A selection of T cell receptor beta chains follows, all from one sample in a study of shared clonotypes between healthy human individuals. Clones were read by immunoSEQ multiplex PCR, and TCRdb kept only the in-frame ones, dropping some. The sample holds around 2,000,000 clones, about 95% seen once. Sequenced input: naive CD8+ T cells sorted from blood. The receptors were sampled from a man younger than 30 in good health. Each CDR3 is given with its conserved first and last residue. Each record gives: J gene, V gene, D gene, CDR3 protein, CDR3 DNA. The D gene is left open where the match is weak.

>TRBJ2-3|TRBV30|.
CAWSVSAAADTQYF
TGTGCCTGGAGTGTCTCGGCGGCGGCAGATACGCAGTATTTT
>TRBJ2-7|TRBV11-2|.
CASSLEASVTYEQYF
TGTGCCAGCAGCTTAGAGGCATCCGTTACCTACGAGCAGTACTTC
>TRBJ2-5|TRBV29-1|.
CSVDGLLEGPETQYF
TGCAGCGTTGATGGCCTCCTCGAGGGACCAGAGACCCAGTACTTC
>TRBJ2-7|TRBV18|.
CASSPVGGEGLGPYEQYF
TGTGCCAGCTCACCCGTTGGGGGCGAGGGACTGGGGCCCTACGAGCAGTACTTC
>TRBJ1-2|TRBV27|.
CASGFPGLYGYTF
TGTGCCAGCGGGTTCCCCGGGCTCTATGGCTACACCTTC
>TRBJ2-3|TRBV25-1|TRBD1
CASSPQGRLDPTDTQYF
TGTGCCAGCAGTCCACAGGGGCGTTTGGATCCCACAGATACGCAGTATTTT
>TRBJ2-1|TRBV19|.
CASSPGTETYNEQFF
TGTGCCAGTAGTCCAGGGACGGAGACCTACAATGAGCAGTTCTTC
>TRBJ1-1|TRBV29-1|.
CSVERGLNTEAFF
TGCAGCGTTGAAAGGGGACTGAACACTGAAGCTTTCTTT
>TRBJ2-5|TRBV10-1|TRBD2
CASSELAGGGPPETQYF
TGCGCCAGCAGTGAACTAGCGGGGGGGGGCCCTCCAGAGACCCAGTACTTC
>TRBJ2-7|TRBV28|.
CASSLTVTSPSYEQYF
TGTGCCAGCAGTTTGACAGTAACCAGCCCTTCCTACGAGCAGTACTTC
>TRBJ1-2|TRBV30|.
CAWSVGGDGYTF
TGTGCCTGGAGTGTGGGGGGTGATGGCTACACCTTC
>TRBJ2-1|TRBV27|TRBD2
CASRLSGKYNEQFF
TGTGCCAGCAGACTTAGCGGGAAATACAATGAGCAGTTCTTC
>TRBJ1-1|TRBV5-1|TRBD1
CASSLRSDRGYTEAFF
TGCGCCAGCAGCTTGAGGTCTGACAGGGGGTACACTGAAGCTTTCTTT
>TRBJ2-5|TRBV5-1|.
CASSLVGEETQYF
TGCGCCAGCAGCTTGGTAGGAGAGGAGACCCAGTACTTC
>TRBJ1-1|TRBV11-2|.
CASSPPTGWGTEAFF
TGTGCCAGCAGCCCCCCTACGGGATGGGGCACTGAAGCTTTCTTT
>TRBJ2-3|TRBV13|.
CASSSVSGARPDTQYF
TGTGCCAGCAGTTCCGTCTCGGGGGCGCGCCCAGATACGCAGTATTTT
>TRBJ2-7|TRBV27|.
CASSSPSSYEQYF
TGTGCCAGCAGTTCCCCCAGCTCCTACGAGCAGTACTTC
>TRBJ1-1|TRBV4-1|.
CASSQGPEAFF
TGCGCCAGCAGCCAAGGACCTGAAGCTTTCTTT
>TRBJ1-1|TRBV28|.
CASSLSPGPLFDTEAFF
TGTGCCAGCAGTTTATCACCGGGACCCCTCTTTGACACTGAAGCTTTCTTT
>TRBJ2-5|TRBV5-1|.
CASSLWPSEQETQYF
TGCGCCAGCAGCTTGTGGCCTAGCGAACAAGAGACCCAGTACTTC
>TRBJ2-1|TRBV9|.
CASSVGDEQFF
TGTGCCAGCAGCGTAGGAGATGAGCAGTTCTTC
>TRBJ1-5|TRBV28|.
CATTAGNQPQHF
TGTGCCACCACGGCGGGCAATCAGCCCCAGCATTTT
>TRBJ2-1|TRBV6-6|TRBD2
CASSYIAGGPGDEQFF
TGTGCCAGCAGTTACATAGCGGGGGGGCCGGGTGATGAGCAGTTCTTC
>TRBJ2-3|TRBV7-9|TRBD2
CASSLSGSTDTQYF
TGTGCCAGCAGCCTTAGCGGGAGCACAGATACGCAGTATTTT
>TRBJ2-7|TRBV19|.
CASSNPSVTSSYEQYF
TGTGCCAGTAGTAACCCTAGCGTTACGAGCTCCTACGAGCAGTACTTC
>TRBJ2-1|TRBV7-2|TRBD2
CASSSIAGGPYNEQFF
TGTGCCAGCAGCTCGATAGCGGGAGGGCCCTACAATGAGCAGTTCTTC
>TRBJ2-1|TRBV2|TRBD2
CASSDTRTSGTHSYNEQFF
TGTGCCAGCAGTGATACGCGGACTAGCGGGACGCACTCCTACAATGAGCAGTTCTTC
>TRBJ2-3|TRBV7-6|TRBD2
CASSLAKAGGEADTQYF
TGTGCCAGCAGCTTAGCGAAAGCGGGGGGGGAGGCAGATACGCAGTATTTT
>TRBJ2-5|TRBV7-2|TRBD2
CASSLAGQGLAGGPEETQYF
TGTGCCAGCAGCTTAGCGGGACAGGGCCTAGCGGGAGGGCCGGAGGAGACCCAGTACTTC
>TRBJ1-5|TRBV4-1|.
CASSLTPGGRDSNQPQHF
TGCGCCAGCAGCCTAACCCCGGGGGGCAGGGATAGCAATCAGCCCCAGCATTTT
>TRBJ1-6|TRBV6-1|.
CASSEPDKEYNSPLHF
TGTGCCAGCAGTGAGCCGGATAAAGAATATAATTCACCCCTCCACTTT
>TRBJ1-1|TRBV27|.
CASSTGRVFTEAFF
TGTGCCAGCAGTACCGGACGGGTTTTCACTGAAGCTTTCTTT
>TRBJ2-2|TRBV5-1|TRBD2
CASSLSSGGQNTGELFF
TGCGCCAGCAGCTTGTCTAGCGGGGGCCAGAACACCGGGGAGCTGTTTTTT
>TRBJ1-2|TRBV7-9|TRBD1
CASSFAGEGQGSYGYTF
TGTGCCAGCAGCTTCGCCGGGGAGGGACAGGGATCCTATGGCTACACCTTC
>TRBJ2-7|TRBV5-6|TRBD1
CASSLDGQGIYEQYF
TGTGCCAGCAGCTTGGACGGACAGGGTATCTACGAGCAGTACTTC
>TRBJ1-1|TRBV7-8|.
CASSPLPGDRTEAFF
TGTGCCAGCAGCCCTTTACCGGGGGATCGGACTGAAGCTTTCTTT
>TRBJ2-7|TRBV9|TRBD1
CASSSGQGQYF
TGTGCCAGCAGCTCCGGACAGGGACAGTACTTC
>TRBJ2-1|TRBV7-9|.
CASTPFGPGLDEQFF
TGTGCCAGCACCCCTTTCGGCCCGGGGCTTGATGAGCAGTTCTTC
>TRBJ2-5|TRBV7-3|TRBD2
CASSPTPRLAGVQTQYF
TGTGCCAGCAGCCCCACACCCCGACTAGCGGGGGTTCAGACCCAGTACTTC
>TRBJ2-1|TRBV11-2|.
CASSLSFVSSYNEQFF
TGTGCCAGCAGCCTATCCTTCGTTAGCTCCTACAATGAGCAGTTCTTC
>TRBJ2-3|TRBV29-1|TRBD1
CTADRDSSTDTQYF
TGTACTGCCGACCGGGACAGTAGCACAGATACGCAGTATTTT